This TCR beta chain emerged from a study of T-cell memory formation after mild COVID-19 listed by TCRdb under 2021. About the full investigation: TCR sequence clusters from the two donors were found to be largely donor specific. In two donors, T-cell clones that expanded and contracted after mild COVID-19 were followed by sequencing TCRalpha and TCRbeta repertoires longitudinally. The cohort comprised two young, previously healthy adult volunteers, one female and one male.

Relative to germline, V is missing 9 bases and J is missing 0 bases, with 1 base of the junction outside any gene match. According to the germline V gene, CDR1 reads KGHDR and CDR2 reads SFDVKD. Reading from cysteine to phenylalanine, the CDR3 counts 12 amino acids. The entry retains the CDR3 DNA only, 36 bases that are in frame from base 1. Notes on this clonotype: Its binding antigen is unknown. There are no base qualities to consult, and no much larger clone falls within one base.

Instrument used: Illumina NovaSeq 6000. cDNA libraries for TCRalpha and TCRbeta were prepared by 5'RACE using constant-segment primers, with sample barcodes and unique molecular identifiers added. RNA was extracted from every sample with Trizol reagent. Libraries were amplified in two PCR steps, with a second sample barcode and Illumina TruSeq adapters added in the second step. Sequencing of the libraries was done on an Illumina NovaSeq, producing 2 x 150 bp paired-end reads. For the original study's pipeline: Reads were demultiplexed and collapsed into UMI-guided consensus sequences with migec v1.2.7. Using mixcr v2.1.11, UMI consensuses were aligned to TRA and TRB V and J templates and then assembled into clonotypes. A clonotype was counted as expanded or contracted only if both edgeR and NoisET called the change significant, with noise models trained on biological replicates. For edgeR calls, the cutoffs were a false discovery rate-adjusted p below 0.01 and a log2 fold-change threshold of 1. PCA with hierarchical clustering of max-normalized trajectories of the 1000 most abundant clonotypes was used as exploratory dynamics analysis. Separately sequenced CD4+ and CD8+ repertoires were used to assign a CD4 or CD8 phenotype to each responding clone. Starting from the raw public reads, TCRdb applied fastp trimming at Q25, assembled clones with MiXCR and retained in-frame beta chains. Rows are unified per CDR3 protein, each entry keeping the most common DNA and genes. The V and J calls come from TCRdb's annotation, not from the publication. This sample has some 250,000 distinct CDR3 sequences in its table, and approximately 19% of those were observed once. More than 20% of the sample rests with the top ten.

PBMCs were isolated by Ficoll-Paque density gradient centrifugation. General study outcomes and caveats: The detection of some responding clones in pre-infection memory suggests that pre-existing cross-reactive memory T cells joined the SARS-CoV-2 response. Whether the second-wave clones peaking on day 37 were SARS-CoV-2 specific was not confirmed. Clones contracting from day 15 to 85 had balanced CD4/CD8 phenotypes, while a second wave expanding from day 15 to 37 was biased towards CD4+. Contracting CD4+ clones appeared mostly in the CM and EM memory subsets, whereas CD8+ clones were enriched in EMRA. The study included only a couple of mild cases, and larger cohorts that include severe cases with pre-infection samples were judged to be necessary.

The chain is made from TRBV24-1 and TRBJ2-7, with 7 bases aligning to TRBD1. This TCR derives from a man aged 18 to 29 who had mild COVID-19 (a few samples of this study predate the infection). The sample titles of this study are shuffled in the database, so cell type and time point are left out; the donor was told from shared clones. Sequenced input: PBMCs or a T cell subset sorted from them (not recorded which). The nucleotide sequence reads TGTGCCACCCGGGACAGCTCCTACGAGCAGTACTTC. Its translation reads: CATRDSSYEQYF.